This T cell receptor beta chain was recorded in a study of blood T cell repertoires in COVID-19. For the study at large: T cells, B-cell-depleted T cells, or PBMCs provided the cDNA or gDNA that served as material.

Method: immunoSEQ multiplex PCR; TCRdb's copy keeps in-frame clones and lacks some. The table has about 34,000 clones, roughly 74% seen once. Material: peripheral blood. This receptor was obtained from a man aged 80 or over with active or convalescent COVID-19.

The CDR3 is CASSKMGDTQYF. The CDR3 coding sequence is TGTGCCAGCAGCAAAATGGGCGATACGCAGTATTTT. This chain joins TRBV11-3 and TRBJ2-3; D is undetermined. The CDR3 length is 12 residues. V lost 5 bases to trimming and J lost 6 bases, with 9 bases between them. Germline CDR1 and CDR2: SGHNT and YENEEA.